A selection of T cell receptor beta chains follows, all from one sample in a study of blood T cell repertoires in COVID-19. Data came from immunoSEQ multiplex PCR; TCRdb stores just in-frame clones and leaves some out. The sample carries about 170,000 clones, 87% recorded once. The sequencing input was PBMCs or T cells enriched from blood (not recorded which). Source of these receptors: a human donor with acute COVID-19. The donor label of this sample is uncertain. The CDR3 runs from the conserved cysteine through the conserved F or W. Fields, in order: D gene, clone size, J gene, V gene, CDR3 DNA, CDR3 protein. A D gene is named only where the DNA matches it firmly. Clone size is stated in some rows and not others, as once, few, many or a class when expanded.

D gene: NA; clone size: NA; J gene: TRBJ1-5; V gene: TRBV5-6; CDR3 DNA: TGTGCCAGCAGCTTGGGTTGGGCCCGGGGTAGCAATCAGCCCCAGCATTTT; CDR3 protein: CASSLGWARGSNQPQHF
D gene: TRBD2; clone size: NA; J gene: TRBJ2-7; V gene: TRBV9; CDR3 DNA: TGTGCCAGCAGCGTAGGGCCCGGGGGGGACGACTCCTACGAGCAGTACTTC; CDR3 protein: CASSVGPGGDDSYEQYF
D gene: TRBD1; clone size: NA; J gene: TRBJ2-1; V gene: TRBV27; CDR3 DNA: TGTGCCAGCAGCCCATTAGGGACAGGGATGAATGAGCAGTTCTTC; CDR3 protein: CASSPLGTGMNEQFF
D gene: NA; clone size: NA; J gene: TRBJ2-2; V gene: TRBV10-3; CDR3 DNA: TGTGCCATCAGTGAAATAGCGGAGAGCACCGGGGAGCTGTTTTTT; CDR3 protein: CAISEIAESTGELFF
D gene: NA; clone size: NA; J gene: TRBJ1-5; V gene: TRBV4-1; CDR3 DNA: TGCGCCAGCAGCCAGTCCCGGGACAATCAGCCCCAGCATTTT; CDR3 protein: CASSQSRDNQPQHF
D gene: NA; clone size: NA; J gene: TRBJ2-3; V gene: TRBV5-6; CDR3 DNA: TGTGCCAGCAGCTTGGCTAGCGTAGATACGCAGTATTTT; CDR3 protein: CASSLASVDTQYF
D gene: TRBD2; clone size: NA; J gene: TRBJ2-7; V gene: TRBV5-4; CDR3 DNA: TGTGCCAGCAGCTTGAAGGTCCGGGGGACTAACGAGCAGTACTTC; CDR3 protein: CASSLKVRGTNEQYF
D gene: NA; clone size: NA; J gene: TRBJ1-1; V gene: TRBV19; CDR3 DNA: TGTGCCAGTAGTATGACAGGGAACACTGAAGCTTTCTTT; CDR3 protein: CASSMTGNTEAFF
D gene: TRBD1; clone size: NA; J gene: TRBJ2-1; V gene: TRBV5-1; CDR3 DNA: TGCGCCAGCAGCTTTCTCGGGACAGGGGGAATCTACAATGAGCAGTTCTTC; CDR3 protein: CASSFLGTGGIYNEQFF
D gene: TRBD2; clone size: NA; J gene: TRBJ2-3; V gene: TRBV15; CDR3 DNA: TGTGCCACCAGCAGAGCTAAAGTAGCGGGGAGCACAGATACGCAGTATTTT; CDR3 protein: CATSRAKVAGSTDTQYF
D gene: NA; clone size: once; J gene: TRBJ1-2; V gene: TRBV20-1; CDR3 DNA: TGCAGTGCTAGAGATGCGTTTGGCTACACCTTC; CDR3 protein: CSARDAFGYTF
D gene: NA; clone size: NA; J gene: TRBJ2-3; V gene: TRBV10-1; CDR3 DNA: TGCGCCAGCAGTGCCAGGACTTTTTACGGTTCGGATACGCAGTATTTT; CDR3 protein: CASSARTFYGSDTQYF
D gene: TRBD2; clone size: NA; J gene: TRBJ2-3; V gene: TRBV30; CDR3 DNA: TGTGCCTGGCGACGGCGGGGGGGCTTGGATACGCAGTATTTT; CDR3 protein: CAWRRRGGLDTQYF
D gene: NA; clone size: NA; J gene: TRBJ1-2; V gene: TRBV2; CDR3 DNA: TGTGCCAGCATGGGACACCTGGGGTATGGCTACACCTTC; CDR3 protein: CASMGHLGYGYTF
D gene: NA; clone size: once; J gene: TRBJ2-1; V gene: TRBV6-6; CDR3 DNA: TGTGCCAGCAGTTATAGGGGCAATGAGCAGTTCTTC; CDR3 protein: CASSYRGNEQFF
D gene: TRBD2; clone size: NA; J gene: TRBJ2-3; V gene: TRBV7-8; CDR3 DNA: TGTGCCAGCAGCTTATCTTTTAGCGGGGGGACCACAGATACGCAGTATTTT; CDR3 protein: CASSLSFSGGTTDTQYF
D gene: NA; clone size: NA; J gene: TRBJ2-5; V gene: TRBV27; CDR3 DNA: TGTGCCAGCAGTCCCCGGGACACTCGAGAGACCCAGTACTTC; CDR3 protein: CASSPRDTRETQYF
D gene: NA; clone size: NA; J gene: TRBJ1-2; V gene: TRBV12-5; CDR3 DNA: TGTGCTAGTGGTTTAGAAGGCCAGCGAATGCTTAACTATGGCTACACCTTC; CDR3 protein: CASGLEGQRMLNYGYTF
D gene: NA; clone size: NA; J gene: TRBJ2-5; V gene: TRBV30; CDR3 DNA: TGTGCCTGGAGTGTAGGCGGAGCAGGGCGAGAGACCCAGTACTTC; CDR3 protein: CAWSVGGAGRETQYF
D gene: TRBD1; clone size: NA; J gene: TRBJ1-5; V gene: TRBV2; CDR3 DNA: TGTGCCAGCAGCAGGGGGCTTCAGCCCCAGCATTTT; CDR3 protein: CASSRGLQPQHF
D gene: TRBD2; clone size: NA; J gene: TRBJ2-1; V gene: TRBV9; CDR3 DNA: TGTGCCAGCAGCGTAGTGGGACTAGCGGTTAATGAGCAGTTCTTC; CDR3 protein: CASSVVGLAVNEQFF
D gene: NA; clone size: once; J gene: TRBJ1-1; V gene: TRBV19; CDR3 DNA: TGTGCCAGTAATAGGAGAATGAACACTGAAGCTTTCTTT; CDR3 protein: CASNRRMNTEAFF
D gene: TRBD2; clone size: NA; J gene: TRBJ2-3; V gene: TRBV3-1/TRBV3-2; CDR3 DNA: TGTGCCAGCAGCCAAGACACTAGCGGGGGGGCCGGTCGGCGAGATACGCAGTATTTT; CDR3 protein: CASSQDTSGGAGRRDTQYF
D gene: TRBD1; clone size: once; J gene: TRBJ1-1; V gene: TRBV9; CDR3 DNA: TGTGCCAGCAGCGGACAGGGGGCCTGGAACACTGAAGCTTTCTTT; CDR3 protein: CASSGQGAWNTEAFF
D gene: NA; clone size: few; J gene: TRBJ2-1; V gene: TRBV11-3; CDR3 DNA: TGTGCCAGCAGCGGGGGGGGGCCGCAGCAGTTCTTC; CDR3 protein: CASSGGGPQQFF
D gene: NA; clone size: NA; J gene: TRBJ2-3; V gene: TRBV7-6; CDR3 DNA: TGTGCCAGCAGCTTATTCAGGGGCGCGGGCACAGATACGCAGTATTTT; CDR3 protein: CASSLFRGAGTDTQYF
D gene: TRBD1; clone size: NA; J gene: TRBJ1-2; V gene: TRBV2; CDR3 DNA: TGTGCCAGCAGTCAGGACAGGGCGCGAGGGTATGGCTACACCTTC; CDR3 protein: CASSQDRARGYGYTF
D gene: NA; clone size: NA; J gene: TRBJ1-2; V gene: TRBV19; CDR3 DNA: TGTGCCAGTAGTATAGGCGCGCCCGCCGGGTATGGCTACACCTTC; CDR3 protein: CASSIGAPAGYGYTF
D gene: TRBD1; clone size: NA; J gene: TRBJ1-2; V gene: TRBV9; CDR3 DNA: TGTGCCAGCAGGCCCGACAGGGGAACAAACTATGGCTACACCTTC; CDR3 protein: CASRPDRGTNYGYTF
D gene: NA; clone size: NA; J gene: TRBJ2-2; V gene: TRBV5-5; CDR3 DNA: TGTGCCAGCAGCTTGGGGACAGGGAGGGCCGGGGAGCTGTTTTTT; CDR3 protein: CASSLGTGRAGELFF
D gene: TRBD1; clone size: NA; J gene: TRBJ2-4; V gene: TRBV18; CDR3 DNA: TGTGCCAGCTCACCAGGTCCGGGACAGTCGAAAAACATTCAGTACTTC; CDR3 protein: CASSPGPGQSKNIQYF
D gene: TRBD1; clone size: NA; J gene: TRBJ2-7; V gene: TRBV18; CDR3 DNA: TGTGCCAGCTCAGGGTCAGGGGGCAACTACGAGCAGTACTTC; CDR3 protein: CASSGSGGNYEQYF
D gene: NA; clone size: NA; J gene: TRBJ2-1; V gene: TRBV6-5; CDR3 DNA: TGTGCCAGCAGTTCGAAACAGCATGGCAATGAGCAGTTCTTC; CDR3 protein: CASSSKQHGNEQFF
D gene: NA; clone size: NA; J gene: TRBJ2-7; V gene: TRBV30; CDR3 DNA: TGTGCCTGGAGTCACCTAGTAGGGGACGAGCAGTACTTC; CDR3 protein: CAWSHLVGDEQYF
D gene: NA; clone size: NA; J gene: TRBJ1-3; V gene: TRBV6-5; CDR3 DNA: TGTGCCAGCAGCTTACACAGGGACGGAAACACCATATATTTT; CDR3 protein: CASSLHRDGNTIYF
D gene: TRBD1; clone size: NA; J gene: TRBJ2-2; V gene: TRBV7-8; CDR3 DNA: TGTGCCAGCAGCTTACGCGACAGGGCGATCGGGGAGCTGTTTTTT; CDR3 protein: CASSLRDRAIGELFF
D gene: NA; clone size: NA; J gene: TRBJ1-1; V gene: TRBV5-4; CDR3 DNA: TGTGCCAGCAGCTTGGGCAGGGCTGAAGCTTTCTTT; CDR3 protein: CASSLGRAEAFF
D gene: NA; clone size: NA; J gene: TRBJ2-2; V gene: TRBV23-1; CDR3 DNA: TGCGCCAGCAGTCAATCCGGGGCCGGGGAGCTGTTTTTT; CDR3 protein: CASSQSGAGELFF
D gene: TRBD2; clone size: NA; J gene: TRBJ2-1; V gene: TRBV30; CDR3 DNA: TGTGCCTGCCTAGCGGGGCCGACTACAATGACGCAGTTCTTC; CDR3 protein: CACLAGPTTMTQFF
D gene: TRBD2; clone size: NA; J gene: TRBJ2-7; V gene: TRBV4-3; CDR3 DNA: TGCGCCAGCAGCCTGGGACTAGCGGGGGAGAACGAGCAGTACTTC; CDR3 protein: CASSLGLAGENEQYF
D gene: TRBD1; clone size: NA; J gene: TRBJ1-4; V gene: TRBV18; CDR3 DNA: TGTGCCAGCTCACGGGACAGAGTTAATGAAAAACTGTTTTTT; CDR3 protein: CASSRDRVNEKLFF
D gene: NA; clone size: once; J gene: TRBJ1-1; V gene: TRBV10-3; CDR3 DNA: TGTGCCATCAGGGGCCTCCCCAGGGTCACTGAAGCTTTCTTT; CDR3 protein: CAIRGLPRVTEAFF
D gene: TRBD2; clone size: NA; J gene: TRBJ2-7; V gene: TRBV20-1; CDR3 DNA: TGCAGTGCTAGTCTTCTCAGCGGGGGGGCCTCTGAGTACTTC; CDR3 protein: CSASLLSGGASEYF
D gene: TRBD1; clone size: NA; J gene: TRBJ1-2; V gene: TRBV7-2; CDR3 DNA: TGTGCCAGCAGCTCGGTGGACAGGGTGGGTGGCTACACCTTC; CDR3 protein: CASSSVDRVGGYTF
D gene: TRBD2; clone size: NA; J gene: TRBJ2-3; V gene: TRBV28; CDR3 DNA: TGTGCCAGCAGACCGGGCGGCGGGGGGGGCACAGATACGCAGTATTTT; CDR3 protein: CASRPGGGGGTDTQYF
D gene: TRBD1; clone size: NA; J gene: TRBJ2-5; V gene: TRBV5-6; CDR3 DNA: TGTGCCAGCATAAAGGACAGGCAAGAGACCCAGTACTTC; CDR3 protein: CASIKDRQETQYF